The 16 T cell receptor beta chains presented below share a single source sample, sequenced in a study of post-analysis software for immune sequencing data (dated by TCRdb to 2014 to 2015). The paper's findings and limits, for the study overall: Several TRBV segments, including TRBV5-6, TRBV5-1 and TRBV20-1, were significantly more frequent in patients than controls.

These receptors' antigens are unknown. The method behind the library was PCR. For sequencing, an Illumina HiSeq 2500 was employed. To reduce PCR and sequencing biases, unique molecular identifiers were incorporated into the TCR beta cDNA libraries. In TCRdb, the public reads were trimmed at Q25 with fastp and aligned with MiXCR, with productive beta chains retained. Entries that share a CDR3 protein sequence are merged under the most common genes and DNA. Within this sample are 450,000 or so distinct CDR3 sequences, with under 55% of them counted one time only. The top ten clonotypes cover 9.5% to 13% of the sample. Sequenced: blood. The origin of the receptors is a girl aged 10-17 years with multiple sclerosis.

The DNA of the CDR3 is TGCAGCGTTGAACCGGACGGCTACGAGCAGTACTTC. This sequence encodes CSVEPDGYEQYF. This chain uses TRBV29-1 with TRBJ2-7; D unclear. Germline loops: CDR1 SQVTM, CDR2 ANQGSEA. CDR3 size: 12 residues. V lost 2 bases, J lost 3 bases, and 8 bases lay in between.

This clonotype was seen a handful of times. V usage is TRBV6-1 and J usage is TRBJ2-1; TRBD1 aligns across 8 bases. The V and J ends lost 0 bases and 2 bases, in that order; junction bases with no gene match: 9. CDR1 and CDR2 from the germline V gene are MNHNS and SASEGT. The CDR3 totals 18 residues. The CDR3: CASSEALYVDRAYNEQFF. In DNA, the CDR3 is TGTGCCAGCAGTGAAGCTTTGTATGTGGACAGGGCCTACAATGAGCAGTTCTTC.

V gene TRBV11-1 combines with J gene TRBJ2-1; 7 bases align to TRBD2. The CDR3 contains 16 residues. V gave up 5 bases and J gave up 5 bases; unmatched junction bases: 12. CDR1 and CDR2 from the germline V gene are SGHAT and FQDESV (reference sequence). CDR3 DNA sequence: TGTGCCAGCAGCGCCATGCCCCTGGCGGGGGACAATGAGCAGTTCTTC. Protein product: CASSAMPLAGDNEQFF.

V gene TRBV3-1 combines with J gene TRBJ2-3, with 12 bases matching TRBD2. Germline CDR1 reads LGHDT; CDR2 reads YNNKEL (reference sequence). The CDR3 is made up of 16 amino acids. Germline trimming cut 1 base from V and 10 bases from J; bases unmatched to any gene: 9. CDR3 region: CASSQAGRLAGVAQYF. The CDR3 bases are TGTGCCAGCAGCCAAGCTGGCCGACTAGCGGGAGTTGCGCAGTATTTT.

The genes are TRBV27 and TRBJ1-5; the match to TRBD1 covers 8 bases. Germline CDR1 and CDR2: MNHEY and SMNVEV (reference sequence). The CDR3 loop spans 16 amino acids. With V trimmed by 3 bases and J by 6 bases, 10 bases remained unmatched. CDR3 in amino acids: CASSFLSGGRGQPQHF. The CDR3 DNA follows: TGTGCCAGCAGTTTCCTCTCAGGGGGCCGGGGTCAGCCCCAGCATTTT.

The CDR3 sequence is CSARDPGLGYEQYF. DNA for the CDR3: TGCAGTGCTAGAGATCCGGGACTCGGCTACGAGCAGTACTTC. The chain employs TRBV20-1 and TRBJ2-4; D is possibly TRBD2 (6 bases). The end of the DNA is better explained by TRBJ2-7, so the J call may be wrong. From germline, CDR1 is DFQATT and CDR2 SNEGSKA (reference sequence). This CDR3 is built from 14 residues.

The V call is TRBV5-1, the J call TRBJ2-1; a weak D match, TRBD2 (6 bases). V shed 3 bases and J shed 5 bases, with 18 bases lying between them. There are 16 residues in the CDR3. Germline CDR1 SGHRS, CDR2 YFSETQ. DNA of the CDR3: TGCGCCAGCAGCTCCGGGACTCCTCTGCCCCACAATGAGCAGTTCTTC. This gives the protein CASSSGTPLPHNEQFF.

The V gene is TRBV20-1, the J gene TRBJ2-3; 8 nucleotides line up with TRBD2. The ends lost 3 bases at V and 5 bases at J; junction bases unmatched: 16. CDR3 length equals 17 residues. Germline loops: CDR1 DFQATT, CDR2 SNEGSKA (reference sequence). The CDR3 sequence: CSASPVLLAGGVDTQYF. The DNA for the CDR3 is TGCAGTGCTAGCCCCGTATTGTTGGCGGGAGGAGTAGATACGCAGTATTTT.

V usage is TRBV4-2 and J usage is TRBJ2-3; D possibly corresponds to TRBD2 (6 bases). With 1 base removed from V and 4 bases from J, the gap between germline ends came to 12 bases. Germline assignment: CDR1 LGHNA and CDR2 YNFKEQ. The CDR3 totals 15 residues. The CDR3 loop is CASSQAEGSPDTQYF. In DNA, the CDR3 is TGTGCCAGCAGCCAAGCGGAGGGTTCCCCAGATACGCAGTATTTT.

This clonotype was seen a handful of times. The gene calls are TRBV12-3 or TRBV12-4 and TRBJ2-7; possibly TRBD1 for D (6 bases). V was shortened by 7 bases and J by 7 bases, with 20 bases between the two germline ends. The CDR3 extends over 14 amino acids. This chain's CDR3 is CASTAISGVGEQYF. The CDR3 DNA is TGTGCCAGCACCGCCATCTCAGGGGTAGGGGAGCAGTACTTC.

Concerning this clonotype: A read error may account for a junction end that differs from germline. The chain joins TRBV20-1 to TRBJ2-1; D is uncertain. This CDR3 spans 15 amino acids. Germline CDR1 is DFQATT and CDR2 is SNEGSKA (reference sequence). This chain's CDR3 is CSARDPGLTYNEQFF. CDR3 bases: TGCAGTGCAAGAGATCCTGGTCTCACCTACAATGAGCAGTTCTTC.

The V call is TRBV28, the J call TRBJ2-3; a possible D gene is TRBD2 (5 bases). Germline CDR1 reads MDHEN; CDR2 reads SYDVKM. The V end lost 7 bases, the J end lost 6 bases, and 14 bases lay between the germline ends. This CDR3 has 13 amino acids. The CDR3 nucleotides read TGTGCCAGCAATACGGACGGGGAGGATACGCAGTATTTT. Protein product: CASNTDGEDTQYF.

The chain couples TRBV18 to TRBJ2-1, with 8 bases fitting TRBD2. The CDR3 contains 16 residues. CDR1 and CDR2 from the germline V gene are KGHSH and LQKENI. V shed 1 base, J shed 7 bases, and the junction held 9 bases outside the gene matches. The CDR3: CASSPQGLGTSNEQFF. In nucleotides, the CDR3 is TGTGCCAGCTCACCACAGGGACTAGGAACGTCGAATGAGCAGTTCTTC.

This clonotype was seen a few times. A junction end diverges from the germline sequence, so it may reflect a read error. V and J are TRBV5-1 and TRBJ2-7; D may be TRBD2 (5 bases). The J call may be faulty, since TRBJ2-5 better matches the DNA end. Germline V CDR1 and CDR2: SGHRS, YFSETQ. The CDR3 covers 15 residues. The CDR3 is CASSLDGKGGETQYF. The DNA of the CDR3 is TGCGCCAGTAGCTTGGACGGGAAAGGAGGAGAGACCCAGTACTTC.

DNA of the CDR3: TGTGCCAGCACCTCGGGCCGGACTGAAGCTTTCTTT. Translation: CASTSGRTEAFF. V is TRBV28 and J is TRBJ1-1; D gene unclear. The CDR3 sequence is 12 residues long. Germline V gene data show CDR1 as MDHEN and CDR2 as SYDVKM. Trimming left V 7 bases short and J 5 bases short, with 11 bases between.

This clonotype turned up a few times. The chain uses TRBV3-1 and TRBJ2-7; D is unresolved. Trimming cost V 5 bases and J 1 base, with 15 bases left between them. This CDR3 spans 15 amino acids. Germline CDR1 LGHDT, CDR2 YNNKEL (reference sequence). The CDR3 spells CASSVTIGDSYEQYF. As DNA, the CDR3 is TGTGCCAGCAGCGTAACTATTGGGGATTCCTACGAGCAGTACTTC.